Listed below are T cell receptor beta chains from one sample, sequenced in a study of cytomegalovirus exposure and HLA in healthy donors. The assay was immunoSEQ multiplex PCR, and TCRdb's table has in-frame clones only and misses some. Of roughly 100,000 clones listed, approximately 70% are singletons. The source material was PBMCs. All receptors derive from a middle-aged man in good health and CMV-seropositive. Both conserved end residues are part of each CDR3. The D gene is left open where the match is weak. Not every row has a clone size; where given, it reads once, few, many or a size class.

>-|-|TRBJ2-2|TRBV7-8
TGTGCCAGCAGCGCCTCAGGTCTCACCGGGGAGCTGTTTTTT
CASSASGLTGELFF
>-|-|TRBJ2-3|TRBV5-1
TGCGCCAGCAGCGAGGGGGGCACAGATACGCAGTATTTT
CASSEGGTDTQYF
>-|-|TRBJ1-2|TRBV10-3
TGTGCCATCAGTGAGGGCCCAGTGGATGGCTACACCTTC
CAISEGPVDGYTF
>-|-|TRBJ2-3|TRBV10-3
TGTGCCATCAGTGCCGCCCAGGGGATAAGGACAGATACGCAGTATTTT
CAISAAQGIRTDTQYF
>-|TRBD2|TRBJ2-5|TRBV7-2
TGTGCCAGCAGCCGAGGGGGTAGCGGGAGAGGAGGGACCCAGTACTTC
CASSRGGSGRGGTQYF
>-|-|TRBJ1-1|TRBV29-1
TGCAGCGTTGAAGATGGCGGAGGGGACTTTGAAGCTTTCTTT
CSVEDGGGDFEAFF
>-|TRBD2|TRBJ2-2|TRBV18
TGTGCCAGCTCTCCTCTAGCGGGAGTGATCACCGGGGAGCTGTTTTTT
CASSPLAGVITGELFF
>few|-|TRBJ1-1|TRBV10-3
TGTGCCACTTGGGAGGCAGGGACCATGAACACTGAAGCTTTCTTT
CATWEAGTMNTEAFF
>-|TRBD2|TRBJ2-1|TRBV6-4
TGTGCCAGCAGACCTCTGGCGGGAGGGCCCAATGAGCAGTTCTTC
CASRPLAGGPNEQFF
>-|-|TRBJ1-3|TRBV30
TGTGCCTGGAGTTACAGTCCCGGAAACACCATATATTTT
CAWSYSPGNTIYF
>-|-|TRBJ2-2|TRBV27
TGTGCCAACGACCGCGGCACCGGGGAGCTGTTTTTT
CANDRGTGELFF
>-|TRBD1|TRBJ1-2|TRBV7-2
TGTGCCAGCAGCCCGACAGGGGGGAATTATGGCTACACCTTC
CASSPTGGNYGYTF
>-|TRBD1|TRBJ1-4|TRBV10-1
TGCGCCAGCAGTTCGGGACAGGGCCGGGAAAAACTGTTTTTT
CASSSGQGREKLFF
>-|TRBD2|TRBJ2-1|TRBV15
TGTGCCACCAGCAGAGGTGAGCGGGACGGGGAGTATGAGCAGTTCTTC
CATSRGERDGEYEQFF
>-|-|TRBJ2-4|TRBV5-4
TGTGCCGGTTCTCGAGGGTTAGCCAAAAACATTCAGTACTTC
CAGSRGLAKNIQYF
>-|-|TRBJ2-7|TRBV9
TGTGCCAGCGGACGAAACAGGCAATCCTACGAGCAGTACTTC
CASGRNRQSYEQYF
>-|TRBD1|TRBJ2-5|TRBV29-1
TGCAGCGTGGAGACAGGGCCTCAGACCCAGTACTTC
CSVETGPQTQYF
>-|TRBD1|TRBJ1-1|TRBV6-5
TGTGCCAGCAGCCCTCCAGGGGGGAGGACTGAAGCTTTCTTT
CASSPPGGRTEAFF
>-|TRBD2|TRBJ2-2|TRBV15
TGTGCCACCAGCAGTAGCGGGAGCACCGGGGAGCTGTTTTTT
CATSSSGSTGELFF
>-|-|TRBJ1-2|TRBV5-4
TGTGCCAGCAGCCCGGACAGCTCATCCTATGGCTACACCTTC
CASSPDSSSYGYTF
>-|-|TRBJ2-2|TRBV5-1
TGCGCCAGCAGCTTTAGGACGGGATCGAACACCGGGGAGCTGTTTTTT
CASSFRTGSNTGELFF
>-|-|TRBJ2-3|TRBV27
TGTGCCAGCTCGGTCTGGCGGGGAGATACGCAGTATTTT
CASSVWRGDTQYF
>few|TRBD2|TRBJ2-1|TRBV9
TGTGCCAGCAGCACCCTAGCGGGCCCCTACAATGAGCAGTTCTTC
CASSTLAGPYNEQFF
>-|TRBD1|TRBJ1-2|TRBV28
TGTGCCAGCAAGGGGGCTGGCTACACCTTC
CASKGAGYTF
>few|TRBD1|TRBJ1-5|TRBV10-3
TGTGCCATCAGTAAGACCGGGACAGGCGATCAGCCCCAGCATTTT
CAISKTGTGDQPQHF
>-|-|TRBJ1-2|TRBV10-1
TGCGCCAGCTCAACAGGGATCAACTATGGCTACACCTTC
CASSTGINYGYTF
>-|-|TRBJ2-5|TRBV13
TGTGCCAGCAGCGGTCTAGCACAAAAAGAGACCCAGTACTTC
CASSGLAQKETQYF
>few|-|TRBJ2-3|TRBV5-4
TGTGCCAGCAGCTTGAGGGACACCACAGATACGCAGTATTTT
CASSLRDTTDTQYF
>-|-|TRBJ2-2|TRBV5-6
TGTGCCAGCAGCTTGACTCCACGCCCGAACACCGGGGAGCTGTTTTTT
CASSLTPRPNTGELFF
>once|-|TRBJ2-1|TRBV19
TGTGCCAGTAGTAGAGCCCATAGCTCCTACAATGAGCAGTTCTTC
CASSRAHSSYNEQFF
>-|TRBD1|TRBJ2-5|TRBV15
TGTGCCACCAGCAGAGATCGGACAGGGGGCGCAGAGACCCAGTACTTC
CATSRDRTGGAETQYF